These 27 T cell receptor beta chains share one sample of origin, sequenced in a study of Graves' ophthalmopathy and Graves' hyperthyroidism. RNA served as the template for amplifying TCR beta CDR3 regions. Amplification began with first-round RT-PCR using HTBI primers, then second-round multiplex PCR was performed. Via MiXCR, TCRdb re-called the multiplex PCR reads, giving one row per CDR3 protein. This sample has a few hundred thousand distinct CDR3 sequences, with about a sixth found just once. The sample taken for sequencing was peripheral blood. The receptors were gathered from an adult woman with stable Graves' hyperthyroidism.

This clonotype was seen ten or more times. The chain carries TRBV11-2 and TRBJ1-1; tentatively, D is TRBD1 (5 bases). Trimming pared 1 base from V and 13 bases from J, leaving 13 bases between. Germline V gene data show CDR1 as SGHAT and CDR2 as FQNNGV. The CDR3 covers 12 residues. The CDR3 is CASSLVLGEVFF. For the CDR3, the DNA is TGTGCCAGCAGCTTAGTGTTGGGGGAGGTTTTCTTT.

J is TRBJ2-7 and V is TRBV12-3 or TRBV12-4; TRBD1 agrees at 10 bases. The CDR3 covers 14 residues. Unmatched junction bases numbered 8, after V lost 5 bases and J lost 7 bases. The CDR3 coding sequence is TGTGCCAGCAGTACCGGGACAGGGGCGGCGGAGCAGTACTTC. It yields the protein CASSTGTGAAEQYF.

This clonotype was seen many times. The genes are TRBV29-1 and TRBJ2-7, with 7 bases matching TRBD1. V lost 3 bases to trimming and J lost 0 bases; unmatched junction nucleotides: 8. Germline assignment: CDR1 SQVTM and CDR2 ANQGSEA. The CDR3 runs to 15 residues. The CDR3 DNA is TGCAGCGTTGAGGGGACCGGGGACAGCTCCTACGAGCAGTACTTC. As protein: CSVEGTGDSSYEQYF.

This clonotype was counted at least ten times. CDR3 coding DNA: TGTGCCAGCAGCTGGGACAGGGCAGGAAACACCATATATTTT. It translates to CASSWDRAGNTIYF. The genes are TRBV5-6 and TRBJ1-3, with 9 nucleotides matching TRBD1. Germline V CDR1 and CDR2: SGHDT, YYEEEE. The ends lost 3 bases at V and 4 bases at J; junction bases unmatched: 2. The CDR3 covers 14 residues.

This clonotype was seen ten or more times. This chain uses TRBV2 with TRBJ2-7; 7 nucleotides agree with TRBD1. The germline V gene has CDR1 SNHLY and CDR2 FYNNEI. V dropped 6 bases and J dropped 6; count of bases not matched to a gene: 14. This CDR3 is built from 15 residues. CDR3 sequence: CASRRTGFSPSEQYF. The CDR3 DNA follows: TGTGCCAGCAGGAGGACAGGTTTTAGCCCCTCCGAGCAGTACTTC.

About this clonotype: Likely a read error: the CDR3 ends without its conserved phenylalanine or tryptophan. The rearrangement uses TRBV4-2 and TRBJ2-7; D is perhaps TRBD2 (5 bases). The V and J ends lost 1 base and 7 bases respectively, with 11 bases between them. Germline V gives CDR1 LGHNA, CDR2 YNFKEQ. The CDR3 totals 13 residues. The CDR3 loop reads CASSQGGPVEQYS. The CDR3 region has the DNA TGTGCCAGCAGCCAAGGAGGGCCGGTTGAGCAGTACTCC.

This clonotype was observed at least ten times. This sequence joins TRBV19 and TRBJ2-7, with no clear D. The V and J ends lost 3 bases and 1 base respectively, with 10 bases between them. Germline CDR1 reads LNHDA; CDR2 reads SQIVND (reference sequence). CDR3 length: 14 residues. DNA for the CDR3: TGTGCCAGTAGTATTAGGCACACTTCCTACGAGCAGTACTTC. Translation: CASSIRHTSYEQYF.

This clonotype was counted many times. The CDR3 spells CSVELRGLYGYTF. The CDR3 DNA is TGCAGCGTTGAACTAAGGGGCCTCTATGGCTACACCTTC. The chain joins TRBV29-1 to TRBJ1-2; D perhaps matches TRBD1 (5 bases). The CDR3 spans 13 residues. Trimming took off 2 bases at V and 4 bases at J, with 11 bases between the two ends. Germline loops: CDR1 SQVTM, CDR2 ANQGSEA.

In this sample, this clonotype turned up once. J is TRBJ1-2 and V is TRBV6-1, with D possibly TRBD1 on 5 matching bases. Germline assignment: CDR1 MNHNS and CDR2 SASEGT. The V end lost 8 bases, the J end lost 0 bases, and 10 bases lay between the germline ends. This CDR3 region has 13 residues. This CDR3 reads CASVRDSNYGYTF. The CDR3 bases are TGTGCCAGCGTACGGGACTCTAACTATGGCTACACCTTC.

In its sample, this clonotype was seen many times. The chain links TRBV6-2 or TRBV6-3 to TRBJ2-5, with D tentatively TRBD2 (6 bases). V was pared by 4 bases and J by 1 base, with 13 bases between. This CDR3 region has 15 residues. CDR1 MNHEY and CDR2 SVGEGT come from the germline V gene. CDR3: CASSSSTGGQETQYF. CDR3 nucleotide sequence: TGTGCCAGCAGTTCCTCTACCGGGGGCCAAGAGACCCAGTACTTC.

This clonotype came up many times. The rearrangement joins TRBV4-2 to TRBJ2-6; D remains ambiguous. The germline V gene has CDR1 LGHNA and CDR2 YNFKEQ. The ends were cut back, 2 bases at V and 0 bases at J, with 11 bases in the middle. This CDR3 contains 17 residues. The CDR3 DNA reads TGTGCCAGCAGCCAAACACTTACAAGCTCTGGGGCCAACGTCCTGACTTTC. Amino acids: CASSQTLTSSGANVLTF.

This chain joins TRBV12-3 or TRBV12-4 and TRBJ2-5, with 9 positions matching TRBD2. CDR3 length equals 16 residues. J gave up 5 bases and V 6 bases, and 13 bases lay outside the gene matches. As DNA, the CDR3 is TGTGCCAGCAGCCCTGGTGGCGGGGGGGCCTATGAGACCCAGTACTTC. This gives the protein CASSPGGGGAYETQYF.

The chain is built from TRBV12-3 or TRBV12-4 and TRBJ1-1, with D tentatively TRBD1 (6 bases). CDR3 size: 14 residues. The chain's CDR3 is CDSSQWDIPAEAFF. For the CDR3, the DNA is TGTGATAGTAGTCAATGGGACATCCCCGCTGAAGCTTTCTTT.

The sample holds many counts of this clonotype. The gene calls are TRBV27 and TRBJ1-1, with D maybe TRBD1 (5 bases). V lost 7 bases, J lost 4 bases, and 10 bases lay in between. The CDR3 runs to 12 residues. The germline V gene has CDR1 MNHEY and CDR2 SMNVEV (reference sequence). The CDR3 loop reads CASKTGITEAFF. The CDR3 nucleotides are TGTGCCAGCAAAACAGGTATCACTGAAGCTTTCTTT.

The table lists this clonotype with many counts. The chain has TRBV27 and TRBJ1-1; a weak D match, TRBD1 (5 bases). The CDR3 loop spans 15 amino acids. V lost 6 bases to trimming and J lost 1 base, with 15 bases between them. Germline assignment: CDR1 MNHEY and CDR2 SMNVEV (reference sequence). For the CDR3, the DNA is TGTGCCAGCAGAACTACACCGACAGCGAACACTGAAGCTTTCTTT. This gives the protein CASRTTPTANTEAFF.

This clonotype appeared many times. The chain employs TRBV27 and TRBJ2-7; 9 bases agree with TRBD1. This CDR3 is built from 16 residues. V shed 5 bases, J shed 1 base, and the junction held 9 bases outside the gene matches. Germline lookup yields CDR1 MNHEY and CDR2 SMNVEV (reference sequence). The CDR3 sequence is CASSLTGTGNSYEQYF. The CDR3 nucleotides read TGTGCCAGCAGTCTAACCGGGACAGGGAATTCCTACGAGCAGTACTTC.

This clonotype was detected many times. V usage is TRBV29-1 and J usage is TRBJ2-7; D remains ambiguous. The V and J ends lost 0 bases and 5 bases respectively, with 11 bases between them. Germline V lookup: CDR1 SQVTM, CDR2 ANQGSEA. This CDR3 has 13 amino acids. The DNA of the CDR3 is TGCAGCGTTGAAGATCGTAATGGAGACGAGCAGTACTTC. Protein product: CSVEDRNGDEQYF.

CDR3 residues: CASSQAGDGANVLTF. The CDR3 nucleotides are TGTGCCAGCAGCCAAGCGGGAGATGGGGCCAACGTCCTGACTTTC. The rearrangement uses TRBV6-2 or TRBV6-3 and TRBJ2-6; 8 bases are shared with TRBD2. Trimming took 6 bases from V and 3 from J; bases not matched to a gene: 4. The V gene's germline CDR1 is MNHEY and CDR2 SVGEGT. This CDR3 is built from 15 residues.

This clonotype showed up many times. The chain joins TRBV19 to TRBJ1-3; D gene unclear. CDR1 is LNHDA and CDR2 is SQIVND in the germline V gene (reference sequence). The CDR3 has 14 amino acids. V lost 1 base and J 0 bases, leaving 4 bases between the germline ends. CDR3 protein: CASSIGSSGNTIYF. The CDR3 DNA sequence: TGTGCCAGTAGTATAGGATCCTCTGGAAACACCATATATTTT.

In its sample, this clonotype was seen once. The rearrangement uses TRBV24-1 and TRBJ1-2; D call uncertain. Per germline, CDR1 KGHDR and CDR2 SFDVKD. The V end lost 0 bases, the J end lost 4 bases, and 8 bases lay between the germline ends. The CDR3 extends over 14 amino acids. CDR3 residues: CATSDLRQAYGYTF. Here the CDR3 DNA reads TGTGCCACCAGTGATTTGCGGCAGGCCTATGGCTACACCTTC.

This clonotype was counted many times. The rearrangement uses TRBV25-1 and TRBJ2-6, with D possibly matching TRBD1 (6 bases). Trimming removed 1 base from V and 4 bases from J, with 17 bases in between. Germline V CDR1 and CDR2: MGHDK, SYGVNS. The CDR3 contains 18 residues. CDR3 sequence (DNA): TGTGCCAGCAGTGAATTGGGTCCACAGGGAGCAGGGGCCAACGTCCTGACTTTC. Translated: CASSELGPQGAGANVLTF.

This clonotype has a count of ten or more. A much larger clone lies a single base off, so this may be a read error. The chain employs TRBV28 and TRBJ1-6; no clear D gene. Germline-derived CDR1 and CDR2 are MDHEN and SYDVKM. CDR3 length: 11 residues. CDR3 sequence: CASSRDSHLHF. The CDR3 nucleotides read TGTGCCAGCAGCCGGGATTCACACCTCCACTTT.

The sample holds many counts of this clonotype. V usage is TRBV19 and J usage is TRBJ1-5; 8 bases fit TRBD1. The V gene end was trimmed by 2 bases and the J gene end by 5 bases; junction bases not matched to a gene: 5. This CDR3 has 15 residues. Germline V gives CDR1 LNHDA, CDR2 SQIVND (reference sequence). The CDR3 nucleotides are TGTGCCAGTAGTATAACAGGACAGGGTCATCAGCCCCAGCATTTT. Its protein product is CASSITGQGHQPQHF.

This clonotype was counted at least ten times. J is TRBJ2-7 and V is TRBV19, with a tentative D call TRBD1 (5 bases). CDR1 and CDR2 (germline): LNHDA, SQIVND (reference sequence). The CDR3 length is 13 residues. The V end lost 5 bases, the J end lost 4 bases, and 12 bases lay between the germline ends. This CDR3 is CASSQPGRYEQYF. DNA for the CDR3: TGTGCCAGTAGTCAGCCAGGGCGATACGAGCAGTACTTC.

The sample holds many counts of this clonotype. This rearrangement joins TRBV2 to TRBJ1-5; 7 bases are a match to TRBD1. The germline V gene has CDR1 SNHLY and CDR2 FYNNEI. CDR3 length: 15 amino acids. The trim removed 6 bases at V and 3 bases at J, leaving 8 bases unmatched. The CDR3, as DNA: TGTGCCAGCAGGAAACAACAGGGGACCAATCAGCCCCAGCATTTT. Protein: CASRKQQGTNQPQHF.

This clonotype was observed many times. The CDR3 here is CASTEFYEQYF. CDR3 DNA: TGTGCCAGCACGGAGTTCTACGAGCAGTACTTC. The chain links TRBV2 to TRBJ2-7; D remains unclear. Looked up from germline, CDR1 is SNHLY and CDR2 is FYNNEI. CDR3 length equals 11 residues. Trimming took 7 bases from V and 3 from J, leaving 7 bases between them.

The chain is built from TRBV12-3 or TRBV12-4 and TRBJ1-5; no clear D gene. The CDR3 sequence is 15 residues long. The V end lost 6 bases, the J end lost 0 bases, and 12 bases lay between the germline ends. The CDR3 loop reads CASRHDPYSNQPQHF. CDR3 in DNA: TGTGCCAGCAGGCACGACCCATATAGCAATCAGCCCCAGCATTTT.